Below, 23 T cell receptor beta chains from the same sample are listed, as sequenced in a study of cytomegalovirus exposure and HLA in healthy donors. The table came from immunoSEQ multiplex PCR; TCRdb's copy has only in-frame clones and leaves some out. The data hold some 110,000 clones, with 88% observed a single time. The sample comprised PBMCs. These receptors all come from a man between 18 and 35 years old in good health and CMV-seropositive.

V gene TRBV4-3 combines with J gene TRBJ1-4; TRBD1 matches at 8 bases. V was pared by 1 base and J by 5 bases, with 9 bases of the junction left unmatched. Germline V gene lookup returns CDR1 LGHNA and CDR2 YSLEER. This CDR3 has 17 residues. This chain's CDR3 is CASSQGVQGARNEKLFF. The CDR3 region has the DNA TGCGCCAGCAGCCAAGGGGTTCAGGGGGCGAGAAATGAAAAACTGTTTTTT.

This sequence joins TRBV25-1 and TRBJ2-3; TRBD2 matches 10 bases. Trimming removed 3 bases from V and 5 bases from J; junction bases left unmatched: 8. The CDR3 has 16 amino acids. CDR1 is MGHDK and CDR2 is SYGVNS in the germline V gene. In DNA form, the CDR3 reads TGTGCCAGCAGTGACCCTCGAGCGGGGGGGGTAGATACGCAGTATTTT. It specifies CASSDPRAGGVDTQYF.

V and J are TRBV21-1 and TRBJ2-1; TRBD2 is the table's D call, not checked against the DNA. TRBV21-1 is a pseudogene segment. CDR3 length equals 16 residues. The CDR3 here is CASRESLDSQYNEQFF. CDR3 DNA sequence: TGTGCCAGCAGGGAATCCCTCGATAGCCAATACAATGAGCAGTTCTTC.

This chain connects TRBV5-1 to TRBJ2-7; 9 bases align to TRBD2. CDR1 is SGHRS and CDR2 is YFSETQ in the germline V gene. The ends lost 4 bases at V and 1 base at J; junction bases unmatched: 6. CDR3 length equals 15 residues. DNA for the CDR3: TGCGCCAGCAGCATGGCGGGAGGGGGATCCTACGAGCAGTACTTC. Encoded protein: CASSMAGGGSYEQYF.

The CDR3: CASSDGTSGGNEQFF. In nucleotides, the CDR3 is TGTGCCAGCAGTGACGGGACTAGCGGGGGCAATGAGCAGTTCTTC. This rearrangement joins TRBV6-4 to TRBJ2-1, with TRBD2 matching 14 bases. The CDR3 has 15 residues. Per germline, CDR1 MRHNA and CDR2 SNTAGT. V trimming: 2 bases; J trimming: 6 bases; junction bases outside the gene matches: 0.

This chain connects TRBV27 to TRBJ1-2; 9 nucleotides line up with TRBD1. V lost 0 bases and J lost 1; bases outside the gene matches: 3. Germline-derived CDR1 and CDR2 are MNHEY and SMNVEV (reference sequence). This CDR3 is 16 amino acids long. CDR3: CASSLSGTGNNYGYTF. The CDR3 bases are TGTGCCAGCAGTTTATCAGGGACAGGGAATAACTATGGCTACACCTTC.

This chain connects TRBV2 to TRBJ2-1; 10 bases agree with TRBD1. The CDR3 spans 16 residues. Losses at the gene ends were 6 bases for V and 1 base for J; bases not matched to a gene: 6. CDR1 SNHLY and CDR2 FYNNEI come from the germline V gene. The CDR3 coding sequence is TGTGCCAGCAGCATCGAGGGACAGGGGTCCTACAATGAGCAGTTCTTC. Its translation: CASSIEGQGSYNEQFF.

In its sample, this clone was seen a few times. V gene TRBV27 combines with J gene TRBJ1-6, with no clear D. The germline V gene has CDR1 MNHEY and CDR2 SMNVEV (reference sequence). The CDR3 sequence is 15 residues long. The V end was cut by 0 bases, the J end by 0 bases, with 3 bases between. The CDR3 DNA sequence: TGTGCCAGCAGTTTATCGAGCTCCTATAATTCACCCCTCCACTTT. Its protein is CASSLSSSYNSPLHF.

This chain links TRBV20-1 with TRBJ2-7; D unclear. V was cut by 0 bases and J by 3 bases, with 3 bases left in between. The CDR3 extends over 11 amino acids. Looked up from germline, CDR1 is DFQATT and CDR2 is SNEGSKA (reference sequence). Here the CDR3 DNA reads TGCAGTGCTAGAGATATCTACGAGCAGTACTTC. Residues: CSARDIYEQYF.

The chain employs TRBV5-4 and TRBJ1-1; D remains ambiguous. Trimming pared 1 base from V and 8 bases from J, leaving 9 bases between. Germline V gene data show CDR1 as SGHNT and CDR2 as YYREEE (reference sequence). The CDR3 consists of 12 residues. The CDR3 sequence is CASSLWRSEAFF. DNA of the CDR3: TGTGCCAGCAGCTTGTGGCGGAGCGAAGCTTTCTTT.

This chain joins TRBV4-3 and TRBJ2-6; 9 nucleotides agree with TRBD1. Trimming took 0 bases from V and 0 from J; bases not matched to a gene: 3. This CDR3 is 18 amino acids long. Per the germline V gene, CDR1 is LGHNA and CDR2 is YSLEER. CDR3 bases: TGCGCCAGCAGCCAAGAGGGACAGGGACGCTCTGGGGCCAACGTCCTGACTTTC. Translating gives CASSQEGQGRSGANVLTF.

This clone turned up a few times. The rearrangement uses TRBV4-2 and TRBJ1-6; D might be TRBD1 (6 bases). The V gene's germline CDR1 is LGHNA and CDR2 YNFKEQ. Deletions cut 3 bases from V and 5 bases from J, with 8 bases between. The CDR3 totals 14 residues. In nucleotides, the CDR3 is TGTGCCAGCAGCCATGGACAGAATAATTCACCCCTCCACTTT. It encodes CASSHGQNNSPLHF.

The rearrangement links TRBV6-1 to TRBJ2-7; D is possibly TRBD1 (6 bases). The CDR3 extends over 15 amino acids. V lost 2 bases and J lost 0, with 11 bases in between. The V gene's germline CDR1 is MNHNS and CDR2 SASEGT. The CDR3 loop reads CASSETGTNSYEQYF. CDR3 DNA sequence: TGTGCCAGCAGTGAAACCGGGACAAACTCCTACGAGCAGTACTTC.

The V call is TRBV2, the J call TRBJ2-3; 12 positions agree with TRBD2. After removal of 4 bases from V and 0 bases from J, the junction contained 8 bases not matched to a gene. CDR1 is SNHLY, CDR2 FYNNEI, per germline. The CDR3 has 18 amino acids. The CDR3 nucleotides are TGTGCCAGCAGTGGACTAGCGGGGGACAAAACTAGCACAGATACGCAGTATTTT. Amino acid sequence: CASSGLAGDKTSTDTQYF.

This chain joins TRBV7-6 and TRBJ2-3, with 7 bases fitting TRBD1. V lost 2 bases to trimming and J lost 2 bases; unmatched junction nucleotides: 7. The length of the CDR3 is 16 residues. Germline CDR1 and CDR2: SGHVS and FNYEAQ. The CDR3, as DNA: TGTGCCAGCAGCTTATGGCCCGGACAGGCCACAGATACGCAGTATTTT. This gives the protein CASSLWPGQATDTQYF.

The genes are TRBV6-5 and TRBJ2-7, with TRBD1 as a possible D gene (6 bases). This CDR3 region has 15 residues. Per germline, CDR1 MNHEY and CDR2 SVGAGI. Between the trimmed V and J ends, which lost 7 bases and 6 bases, there was a span of 22 bases. The CDR3 is CASTVTGPGSGEQYF. The DNA of the CDR3 is TGTGCCAGCACTGTTACAGGGCCGGGATCGGGCGAGCAGTACTTC.

The rearrangement links TRBV19 to TRBJ2-1; maybe TRBD1 (5 bases). The length of the CDR3 is 11 residues. Germline values: CDR1 LNHDA, CDR2 SQIVND (reference sequence). Trimming took off 11 bases at V and 6 bases at J, with 11 bases between the two ends. This CDR3 is CASRAFNEQFF. CDR3 sequence (DNA): TGTGCCTCCAGGGCATTCAATGAGCAGTTCTTC.

This chain links TRBV5-1 with TRBJ2-3; D not certain. CDR3 length: 13 amino acids. Germline CDR1 SGHRS, CDR2 YFSETQ. The V and J ends lost 7 bases and 1 base respectively, with 10 bases between them. The CDR3 DNA follows: TGCGCCAGCCTATACGAGGGCACAGATACGCAGTATTTT. The encoded protein is CASLYEGTDTQYF.

This CDR3 reads CASSLTTGTKSYEQYF. As DNA, the CDR3 is TGTGCCAGCAGCCTAACCACCGGGACTAAATCCTACGAGCAGTACTTC. The rearrangement joins TRBV11-3 to TRBJ2-7; 7 nucleotides match TRBD2. The CDR3 length is 16 residues. The V and J ends lost 5 bases and 1 base, in that order; junction bases with no gene match: 11. Germline CDR1 and CDR2: SGHNT and YENEEA.

This sequence joins TRBV15 and TRBJ2-1, with a possible D match to TRBD1 (6 bases). This CDR3 has 16 residues. CDR1 and CDR2 from the germline V gene are LNHNV and YYDKDF (reference sequence). Between the trimmed V and J ends, which lost 1 base and 4 bases, there was a span of 14 bases. CDR3 sequence (DNA): TGTGCCACCAGCAGAGGGGGGCACGCAGGTTACAATGAGCAGTTCTTC. It encodes CATSRGGHAGYNEQFF.

The rearrangement links TRBV19 to TRBJ1-2, with 7 bases aligning to TRBD1. The germline V gene encodes CDR1 LNHDA and CDR2 SQIVND (reference sequence). J lost 3 bases, V lost 9 bases, and 7 bases had no gene match. The CDR3 runs 13 residues. The DNA for the CDR3 is TGTGCCAGCTTCGGACAGGACGACTATGGCTACACCTTC. This sequence encodes CASFGQDDYGYTF.

CDR3 sequence (DNA): TGTGCCAGCAGCTTGGGGGCAAAGGAGACCCAGTACTTC. It is translated as CASSLGAKETQYF. The J gene is TRBJ2-5, the V gene TRBV5-6; D ambiguous. With 0 bases removed from V and 5 bases from J, the gap between germline ends came to 8 bases. CDR3 length: 13 amino acids. Germline CDR1 reads SGHDT; CDR2 reads YYEEEE.

The chain recombines TRBV7-9 with TRBJ1-2; no clear D gene. The CDR3 covers 13 residues. Germline-derived CDR1 and CDR2 are SEHNR and FQNEAQ (reference sequence). With 10 bases removed from V and 7 bases from J, the gap between germline ends came to 19 bases. The CDR3 sequence is CAIPKDGGAGYTF. The CDR3 DNA follows: TGTGCCATCCCGAAGGATGGCGGCGCTGGCTACACCTTC.